This T cell receptor (beta chain) was identified during a study of cytomegalovirus exposure and HLA in healthy donors. Unmatched junction bases numbered 7, after V lost 4 bases and J lost 9 bases. Germline loops: CDR1 SNHLY, CDR2 FYNNEI. The CDR3 spans 15 residues. In this sample, this clone turned up once. Antigen unknown. Study-wide results and caveats: As a later analysis showed, a missense DCLRE1C variant was linked to trimming of TCR beta V- and J-genes.

Use of 60 Vbeta and 13 Jbeta primers characterized the PCR. This table comes from immunoSEQ multiplex PCR, and its TCRdb copy is limited to in-frame clones, with some not included. The data contain 130,000 to 150,000 clones, approximately 84% of them singletons. The clonotype originates from a woman aged 55-75 years in good health and CMV-seropositive. Specimen: PBMCs. The gene calls are TRBV2 and TRBJ2-1, with 12 positions matching TRBD2. The CDR3 spells CASSVRTSGISEQFF. In DNA form, the CDR3 reads TGTGCCAGCAGTGTTCGGACTAGCGGGATAAGTGAGCAGTTCTTC.